This is a list of T cell receptor beta chains from one sample in a study of regulatory T cells in long-lasting Graves disease. TCRdb reprocessed the multiplex PCR reads with MiXCR, giving one entry per CDR3 protein. The data contain about 450,000 distinct CDR3 sequences, roughly 17% of them seen just once; the ten biggest clones take up 9.5% to 12%. These records were also assigned to another study, of T cells in Graves' hyperthyroidism and ophthalmopathy.

The input for sequencing was peripheral blood mononuclear cells (PBMCs), taken at new diagnosis, from a patient treated with antithyroid drugs. These TCRs come from a woman under 40 with Graves disease. Both conserved end residues are part of each CDR3. D genes are given only for firm matches. Size values are once, few and many counts, or a class for expanded clones, and some rows have none.

d_call j_call cdr3_length v_call clone_size cdr3_aa cdr3_nt
. TRBJ2-1 12 TRBV9 . CASSPEGTEQFF TGTGCCAGCAGCCCCGAGGGAACTGAGCAGTTCTTC
. TRBJ1-2 14 TRBV7-9 . CASSLANLGYGYTF TGTGCCAGCAGCTTGGCCAACCTGGGCTATGGCTACACCTTC
TRBD2 TRBJ2-5 17 TRBV5-1 . CASSTGLAGGHQETQYF TGTGCCAGCAGCACGGGACTAGCGGGAGGCCACCAAGAGACCCAGTACTTC
. TRBJ2-3 20 TRBV3-1 few CASSHTGGTGGVPSTDTQYF TGTGCCAGCAGCCACACTGGGGGGACCGGAGGCGTCCCGAGCACAGATACGCAGTATTTT
TRBD1 TRBJ1-5 15 TRBV7-9 few CASSGTALSNQPQHF TGTGCCAGCAGCGGGACAGCACTTAGCAATCAGCCCCAGCATTTT
. TRBJ2-3 13 TRBV4-1 . CASSQDRAHTQYF TGCGCCAGCAGCCAAGATAGGGCCCATACGCAGTATTTT
. TRBJ1-1 14 TRBV5-1 few CASSLEPRNTEAFF TGCGCCAGCAGCTTGGAACCGAGGAACACTGAAGCTTTCTTT
. TRBJ2-1 14 TRBV19 many CASSLLGLYNEQFF TGTGCCAGTAGCCTCCTTGGCCTGTACAATGAGCAGTTCTTC
. TRBJ2-4 14 TRBV7-6 many CASSFWGAKNIQYF TGTGCCAGCAGCTTTTGGGGAGCCAAAAACATTCAGTACTTC
. TRBJ2-3 14 TRBV30 many CAWSVGTNTDTQYF TGTGCCTGGAGTGTAGGGACAAACACAGATACGCAGTATTTT
. TRBJ2-3 14 TRBV18 many CASSPGRLPDTQYF TGTGCCAGCTCACCGGGCAGGTTGCCAGATACGCAGTATTTT
. TRBJ2-5 12 TRBV3-1 many CASSQWQETQYF TGTGCCAGCAGCCAGTGGCAGGAGACCCAGTACTTC
. TRBJ1-3 15 TRBV5-6 . CASSLTGPYGNTIYF TGTGCCAGCAGCCTGACAGGTCCTTACGGAAACACCATATATTTT
. TRBJ2-7 15 TRBV18 many CASSPPDGNSYEQYF TGTGCCAGCTCACCACCGGACGGGAACTCCTACGAGCAGTACTTC
TRBD1 TRBJ2-7 14 TRBV28 . CAGSLGQGVGEQYF TGTGCCGGCAGTTTGGGACAGGGGGTAGGCGAGCAGTACTTC